Listed here are 2 T cell receptor beta chains from one sample, sequenced in a study of CD8+CD57+ T cells in acquired aplastic anemia. TCR beta VDJ combinations and CDR3 sequences were profiled from genomic DNA. TCRdb itself ran the reads through MiXCR, one entry per CDR3 protein. The top ten clones hold about 8.9% of a sample with some 70,000 distinct CDR3 sequences, roughly half of them seen once. The specimen was sorted CD4+, CD8+, or CD8+CD57+ T cells (not recorded which) from PBMCs. The receptor set was obtained from a human donor in good health, serving as a control.

The chain recombines TRBV12-3 or TRBV12-4 with TRBJ1-1, with unresolved D. The CDR3 consists of 15 residues. V was shortened by 2 bases and J by 10 bases, with 20 bases between the two germline ends. This chain's CDR3 is CASSLWRSGPGVAFF. The CDR3 nucleotides are TGTGCCAGCAGTTTATGGCGGTCGGGCCCCGGGGTAGCTTTCTTT.

The genes are TRBV9 and TRBJ2-2; no clear D. Germline values: CDR1 SGDLS, CDR2 YYNGEE. The CDR3 consists of 16 residues. V was pared by 0 bases and J by 4 bases, with 13 bases between. CDR3 sequence: CASSVATVGTTGELFF. The CDR3 DNA is TGTGCCAGCAGCGTAGCTACAGTGGGTACCACCGGGGAGCTGTTTTTT.